The 29 T cell receptor beta chains below come from one sample, sequenced in a study of shared T cell receptors in the human thymus. Sequencing used immunoSEQ multiplex PCR; TCRdb keeps in-frame clones, though not all of them. This sample has some 700,000 clones; roughly 88% occur once, and the top ten carry over 0.008%. These data were also reused for a study on human thymus T cells.

Sequenced input: thymocytes. The receptors stem from a girl under three years old with a congenital heart defect.

The chain links TRBV19 to TRBJ2-1; 10 bases are shared with TRBD1. Unmatched junction bases numbered 4, after V lost 3 bases and J lost 8 bases. This CDR3 region has 14 residues. Per germline, CDR1 LNHDA and CDR2 SQIVND (reference sequence). CDR3 DNA sequence: TGTGCCAGTAGTATCTCGGACAGGGGGTATGAGCAGTTCTTC. Amino acids: CASSISDRGYEQFF.

This rearrangement joins TRBV5-1 to TRBJ1-3, with D unresolved. Looked up from germline, CDR1 is SGHRS and CDR2 is YFSETQ. The V end lost 4 bases, the J end lost 2 bases, and 10 bases lay between the germline ends. The CDR3 runs 14 residues. CDR3 bases: TGCGCCAGCAGCAGAGGCACGGCTGGAAACACCATATATTTT. Its translation: CASSRGTAGNTIYF.

The CDR3, as DNA: TGTGCCTGGAGTCAGGGCTTCTATCCTAATTCACCCCTCCACTTT. It yields the protein CAWSQGFYPNSPLHF. V usage is TRBV30 and J usage is TRBJ1-6; D might be TRBD1 (5 bases). Trimming stripped 2 bases from V and 6 bases from J, with 14 bases between. This CDR3 comprises 15 residues. The germline V gene encodes CDR1 GTSNPN and CDR2 SVGIG (reference sequence).

This sequence joins TRBV9 and TRBJ2-1; 12 nucleotides agree with TRBD2. CDR1 is SGDLS and CDR2 is YYNGEE in the germline V gene. The CDR3 extends over 16 amino acids. The J segment lost 6 bases and the V segment lost 4 bases, leaving 8 bases of the junction unmatched. This CDR3 is CASSPRLAGDLNEQFF. The CDR3 DNA sequence: TGTGCCAGCAGCCCCCGACTAGCGGGGGACCTCAATGAGCAGTTCTTC.

A single count supports this clone. CDR3 sequence (DNA): TGTGCCAGCAGCCACCTACTAGCGGGGGGGAACTTAGCCAAAAACATTCAGTACTTC. Its translation is CASSHLLAGGNLAKNIQYF. This chain joins TRBV7-2 and TRBJ2-4; 13 positions agree with TRBD2. J lost 0 bases, V lost 5 bases, and 10 bases had no gene match. This CDR3 spans 19 amino acids. Germline loops: CDR1 SGHTA, CDR2 FQGNSA.

This sequence joins TRBV7-2 and TRBJ2-7; D might be TRBD1 (7 bases). This CDR3 spans 15 amino acids. V was clipped by 4 bases and J by 2 bases, with 15 bases between them. In germline, CDR1 is SGHTA, CDR2 FQGNSA. CDR3 DNA: TGTGCCAGCAGCTCCTGGAGGGACAGACCCTACGAGCAGTACTTC. Amino acids: CASSSWRDRPYEQYF.

This clone turned up a few times. The chain uses TRBV4-3 and TRBJ1-3; D uncertain. This CDR3 has 18 amino acids. The V end lost 0 bases, the J end lost 4 bases, and 19 bases lay between the germline ends. Germline CDR1 and CDR2: LGHNA and YSLEER. CDR3 protein: CASSQDLGEKGSGNTIYF. The CDR3 DNA reads TGCGCCAGCAGCCAAGACCTCGGAGAGAAAGGGAGCGGAAACACCATATATTTT.

The V call is TRBV29-1, the J call TRBJ2-3, with 9 bases identical to TRBD1. CDR1 is SQVTM, CDR2 ANQGSEA, per germline. V was clipped by 7 bases and J by 3 bases; unmatched bases: 8. This CDR3 region has 14 residues. This CDR3 is CSAQKGQGTDTQYF. The CDR3 nucleotides are TGCAGCGCTCAAAAGGGACAGGGAACAGATACGCAGTATTTT.

The chain recombines TRBV14 with TRBJ2-1, with 7 bases fitting TRBD1. V lost 0 bases, J lost 9 bases, and 14 bases stayed unmatched. CDR1 and CDR2 (germline): SGHDN, FVKESK. CDR3 length equals 17 residues. The CDR3 here is CASSQDWRDRVISEQFF. The DNA of the CDR3 is TGTGCCAGCAGCCAAGATTGGAGAGACAGGGTAATAAGTGAGCAGTTCTTC. Combining the CDR3 with reference TRBV14 and TRBJ2-1 gives the whole variable domain EAGVTQFPSHSVIEKGQTVTLRCDPISGHDNLYWYRRVMGKEIKFLLHFVKESKQDESGMPNNRFLAERTGGTYSTLKVQPAELEDSGVYFCASSQDWRDRVISEQFFGPGTRLTVL.

This clone was observed a single time. This chain connects TRBV18 to TRBJ1-1, with TRBD1 matching over 10 bases. CDR1 is KGHSH, CDR2 LQKENI, per germline. With V trimmed by 3 bases and J by 5 bases, 9 bases remained unmatched. CDR3 length: 16 amino acids. CDR3 nucleotides: TGTGCCAGCTCACCGCCGGACAGGGGGGATCGGACTGAAGCTTTCTTT. It is translated as CASSPPDRGDRTEAFF.

This sequence joins TRBV5-8 and TRBJ1-5; D is unclear. The germline V and J ends were trimmed by 0 bases and 5 bases, with 15 bases remaining between them. The CDR3 runs to 16 residues. Per germline, CDR1 SGHTS and CDR2 YDEGEE. CDR3 DNA sequence: TGTGCCAGCAGCTTGGGAGGGAGTCTGGGGTATCAGCCCCAGCATTTT. Its translation: CASSLGGSLGYQPQHF.

A single count supports this clone. J is TRBJ1-1 and V is TRBV10-2; D unresolved. Trimming removed 0 bases at V and 4 bases at J, with 12 bases between. This CDR3 has 15 residues. Germline assignment: CDR1 WSHSY and CDR2 SAAADI. CDR3 DNA: TGCGCCAGCAGTGAGTCGATTGATTCAGGCACTGAAGCTTTCTTT. It specifies CASSESIDSGTEAFF.

This rearrangement joins TRBV7-9 to TRBJ2-5, with a possible D match to TRBD2 (7 bases). CDR1 is SEHNR and CDR2 is FQNEAQ in the germline V gene (reference sequence). The V and J ends lost 5 bases and 3 bases respectively, with 16 bases between them. The CDR3 contains 15 residues. The CDR3: CASSRRGGAEETQYF. As DNA, the CDR3 is TGTGCCAGCAGCCGGCGAGGGGGGGCGGAAGAGACCCAGTACTTC.

This sequence joins TRBV4-1 and TRBJ2-3; TRBD1 matches at 7 bases. V trimming: 1 base; J trimming: 8 bases; junction bases outside the gene matches: 6. CDR1 is MGHRA and CDR2 is YSYEKL in the germline V gene. This CDR3 spans 14 amino acids. DNA of the CDR3: TGCGCCAGCAGCCAAGGTCGAAGGGGGCCTACGCAGTATTTT. Translated: CASSQGRRGPTQYF.

V usage is TRBV29-1 and J usage is TRBJ2-3; possible D gene TRBD2, 6 bases. With 4 bases removed from V and 0 bases from J, the gap between germline ends came to 8 bases. The CDR3 is 13 residues long. CDR1 SQVTM and CDR2 ANQGSEA come from the germline V gene. Here the CDR3 reads CSVVADSTDTQYF. The CDR3 nucleotides are TGCAGCGTTGTAGCGGACAGCACAGATACGCAGTATTTT.

V is TRBV11-2 and J is TRBJ2-3; 11 nucleotides align to TRBD2. Germline-derived CDR1 and CDR2 are SGHAT and FQNNGV. Germline trimming cut 5 bases from V and 3 bases from J; bases unmatched to any gene: 7. CDR3 length: 16 amino acids. The CDR3 here is CASSPRLAGTTDTQYF. The DNA for the CDR3 is TGTGCCAGCAGCCCACGACTAGCGGGGACGACAGATACGCAGTATTTT.

The V call is TRBV2, the J call TRBJ1-2; 12 bases map to TRBD1. The CDR3 runs 13 residues. The V segment lost 6 bases and the J segment 8 bases; nucleotides outside the gene matches: 4. The germline V gene has CDR1 SNHLY and CDR2 FYNNEI. The CDR3 DNA reads as TGTGCCAGCAGATTAGGGACAGGGGGCGGCTACACCTTC. Residues: CASRLGTGGGYTF.

This chain uses TRBV4-1 with TRBJ2-7; weak D call: TRBD1 (6 bases). Germline assignment: CDR1 MGHRA and CDR2 YSYEKL. The CDR3 has 16 residues. V was pared by 5 bases and J by 0 bases, with 17 bases between. The chain's CDR3 is CASSGNRVLSSYEQYF. CDR3 nucleotides: TGCGCCAGCAGCGGAAACAGGGTGCTCTCCTCCTACGAGCAGTACTTC.

The chain is built from TRBV12-5 and TRBJ1-2; unclear D gene. The CDR3 contains 15 residues. V shed 5 bases and J shed 4 bases, with 17 bases lying between them. In germline, CDR1 is LGHNT, CDR2 FRNRAP. The CDR3: CASGPPGWRGYGYTF. DNA of the CDR3: TGTGCTAGTGGTCCCCCGGGGTGGCGGGGCTATGGCTACACCTTC.

V and J are TRBV5-4 and TRBJ1-1; 8 bases map to TRBD1. The CDR3 is 15 amino acids. Germline CDR1 reads SGHNT; CDR2 reads YYREEE (reference sequence). Losses at the gene ends were 0 bases for V and 1 base for J; bases not matched to a gene: 2. CDR3 DNA: TGTGCCAGCAGCTTGGGGACAGGGAGGAACACTGAAGCTTTCTTT. This sequence encodes CASSLGTGRNTEAFF.

This chain connects TRBV5-4 to TRBJ1-2; D remains unclear. The CDR3 sequence is 14 residues long. The V gene's germline CDR1 is SGHNT and CDR2 YYREEE (reference sequence). V was cut by 0 bases and J by 4 bases, with 10 bases left in between. CDR3: CASSLESAGYGYTF. The CDR3 DNA is TGTGCCAGCAGCTTGGAATCCGCAGGCTATGGCTACACCTTC.

A single count supports this clone. The chain combines TRBV6-5 with TRBJ1-2; TRBD1 matches 7 bases. Germline loops: CDR1 MNHEY, CDR2 SVGAGI. V was pared by 5 bases and J by 4 bases, with 10 bases of the junction left unmatched. The length of the CDR3 is 15 residues. Here the CDR3 reads CASSRGGAWGYGYTF. The CDR3 coding sequence is TGTGCCAGCAGTCGAGGGGGCGCGTGGGGCTATGGCTACACCTTC.

This rearrangement joins TRBV11-2 to TRBJ2-7, with TRBD1 identical over 12 bases. This CDR3 spans 17 amino acids. The J segment lost 5 bases and the V segment lost 1 base, leaving 9 bases of the junction unmatched. The V gene's germline CDR1 is SGHAT and CDR2 FQNNGV. CDR3 DNA sequence: TGTGCCAGCAGCTTAGCGATATCCGGGACAGGGGGCCACGAGCAGTACTTC. Its protein product is CASSLAISGTGGHEQYF.

V and J are TRBV7-4 and TRBJ1-2, with D possibly TRBD1 on 6 matching bases. CDR1 is SGHVT, CDR2 SQSDAQ, per germline. There are 16 residues in the CDR3. The germline V and J ends were trimmed by 4 bases and 0 bases, with 15 bases remaining between them. CDR3 nucleotides: TGTGCCAGCAGCTCGCGACAGGAATTAGCTAACTATGGCTACACCTTC. This gives the protein CASSSRQELANYGYTF.

The CDR3 DNA is TGCAGCGTTGGGCGTGAGGTTTTCGGTGGCTACACCTTC. Amino acids: CSVGREVFGGYTF. This chain joins TRBV29-1 and TRBJ1-2; the D is unclear. The length of the CDR3 is 13 residues. Germline loops: CDR1 SQVTM, CDR2 ANQGSEA. Deletions cut 4 bases from V and 7 bases from J, with 16 bases between.

This clone was detected only once. This chain connects TRBV9 to TRBJ1-5; D unclear. Germline V gene lookup returns CDR1 SGDLS and CDR2 YYNGEE. The CDR3 runs to 15 residues. Trimming cost V 4 bases and J 0 bases, with 11 bases left between them. CDR3 amino acids: CASSSAQDSNQPQHF. The CDR3 DNA is TGTGCCAGCAGCTCAGCTCAGGATAGCAATCAGCCCCAGCATTTT.

V is TRBV6-1 and J is TRBJ1-5, with D maybe TRBD1 (5 bases). The CDR3 consists of 15 residues. Germline CDR1 MNHNS, CDR2 SASEGT. V lost 6 bases, J lost 5 bases, and 17 bases lay in between. CDR3 sequence: CASRNRPLDYQPQHF. The CDR3 DNA sequence: TGTGCCAGCAGAAACAGGCCTCTCGATTATCAGCCCCAGCATTTT.

The V gene is TRBV7-2, the J gene TRBJ2-2, with 11 bases that match TRBD2. Germline V CDR1 and CDR2: SGHTA, FQGNSA. The CDR3 runs 15 residues. J lost 4 bases, V lost 3 bases, and 1 base had no gene match. The DNA for the CDR3 is TGTGCCAGCAGCTTTAGCGGGGGGGTCACCGGGGAGCTGTTTTTT. This codes for CASSFSGGVTGELFF.

This chain connects TRBV4-2 to TRBJ1-3; 8 bases match TRBD1. The V gene's germline CDR1 is LGHNA and CDR2 YNFKEQ. V lost 1 base to trimming and J lost 4 bases; unmatched junction nucleotides: 9. This CDR3 contains 17 residues. This chain's CDR3 is CASSQGSPRGPGNTIYF. In DNA, the CDR3 is TGTGCCAGCAGCCAAGGCTCGCCCAGGGGGCCGGGAAACACCATATATTTT.